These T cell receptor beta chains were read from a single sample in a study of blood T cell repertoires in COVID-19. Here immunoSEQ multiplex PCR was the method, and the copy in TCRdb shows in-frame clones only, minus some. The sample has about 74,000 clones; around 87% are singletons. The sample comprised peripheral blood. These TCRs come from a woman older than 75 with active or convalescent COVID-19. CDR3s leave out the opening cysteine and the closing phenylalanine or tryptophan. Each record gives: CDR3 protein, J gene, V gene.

ASSGGDPLNTEAF	TRBJ1-1	TRBV5-1
ASSEWPRWGYT	TRBJ1-2	TRBV25-1
ASSFLTSGYYEQY	TRBJ2-7	TRBV13
ASSSRQGATDTQY	TRBJ2-3	TRBV27
ASSRDSAQSSYNEQF	TRBJ2-1	TRBV5-1
ASSLGTGDTGELF	TRBJ2-2	TRBV28
ASSQTQGNSNYGYT	TRBJ1-2	TRBV18
ASSQDRGETSTDTQY	TRBJ2-3	TRBV4-1
ASTGGARDPGTEAF	TRBJ1-1	TRBV2
ASSQGLVTDTQY	TRBJ2-3	TRBV7-3
ASSSRRTGWGETQY	TRBJ2-5	TRBV11-1
ASSNPLSGGRQPQH	TRBJ1-5	TRBV19
ASSGQANTEAF	TRBJ1-1	TRBV7-2
ASSKARTFTDNQPQH	TRBJ1-5	TRBV21-1
ASSPRGGVNQPQH	TRBJ1-5	TRBV5-6
ASSSGPDFYGYT	TRBJ1-2	TRBV7-2
ASTGGAAEQY	TRBJ2-7	TRBV7-2
ASSNSMNTEAF	TRBJ1-1	TRBV6-2/TRBV6-3
ASRLGAEYEQY	TRBJ2-7	TRBV6-5
SASEGRGSPLH	TRBJ1-6	TRBV20-1
ASSTGQGPYEQY	TRBJ2-7	TRBV6-5
ASSFQDYAQTQY	TRBJ2-5	TRBV7-2
ASRENWGGTEAF	TRBJ1-1	TRBV2
ASSPPGHGEQPQH	TRBJ1-5	TRBV7-2
ASSPVRSYQETQY	TRBJ2-5	TRBV18
SVGAGETQY	TRBJ2-5	TRBV29-1
ASSKSNQPQH	TRBJ1-5	TRBV13
ASSSRTGFNQPQH	TRBJ1-5	TRBV7-2
SATDRVSIFQPQH	TRBJ1-5	TRBV20-1
ASSLRGLSNQPQH	TRBJ1-5	TRBV28
ASSGLAGGPFAGELF	TRBJ2-2	TRBV2
AISESLSRQGYNEQF	TRBJ2-1	TRBV10-3
ASSPTSSYNSPLH	TRBJ1-6	TRBV5-1
ASSSPPDVSGNTIY	TRBJ1-3	TRBV11-3
ASGLGPGGYNSPLH	TRBJ1-6	TRBV12-5
ASSPAGQQETQY	TRBJ2-5	TRBV18
ASSHGAENTEAF	TRBJ1-1	TRBV2
ASRTGPTQPQH	TRBJ1-5	TRBV2
ASGPMSGGSDTQY	TRBJ2-3	TRBV9
ASSSGQGDRAF	TRBJ1-1	TRBV11-3
AWSVRNAPGEKLF	TRBJ1-4	TRBV30
ASSLRQGTPYNEQF	TRBJ2-1	TRBV4-3
ASSPGTSGGIETDTQY	TRBJ2-3	TRBV6-2/TRBV6-3
ASSQVLNTEAF	TRBJ1-1	TRBV5-4